This passage covers 21 T cell receptor beta chains from one sample sequenced in a study of T cell responses to AZD1222 COVID-19 vaccine. The protocol was immunoSEQ multiplex PCR, while the TCRdb copy is restricted to in-frame clones and leaves out a portion. The sample has 150,000 to 200,000 clones; under 95% are singletons. Sequenced here: peripheral blood, sampled 28 days after the second AZD1222 dose. The source of these receptors is an adult who received the AZD1222 COVID-19 vaccine.

This clone was seen a few times. The chain has TRBV11-3 and TRBJ2-1; a weak D match, TRBD2 (6 bases). Looked up from germline, CDR1 is SGHNT and CDR2 is YENEEA. V gave up 1 base and J gave up 4 bases, with 11 bases separating them. The CDR3 is made up of 15 amino acids. CDR3 sequence: CASSLGREWYNEQFF. In DNA form, the CDR3 reads TGTGCCAGCAGCTTAGGTCGGGAGTGGTACAATGAGCAGTTCTTC.

The chain is built from TRBV5-1 and TRBJ1-1; D not resolved. Germline V gives CDR1 SGHRS, CDR2 YFSETQ. CDR3 length: 14 amino acids. V was clipped by 0 bases and J by 0 bases, with 6 bases between them. The CDR3: CASSLAHMNTEAFF. The CDR3 nucleotides are TGCGCCAGCAGCTTGGCCCACATGAACACTGAAGCTTTCTTT.

This clone was seen a handful of times. V usage is TRBV6-2 or TRBV6-3 and J usage is TRBJ2-7, with TRBD1 identical over 7 bases. Germline CDR1 MNHEY, CDR2 SVGEGT. The CDR3 has 17 amino acids. The V segment lost 4 bases and the J segment 4 bases; nucleotides outside the gene matches: 16. Written as DNA, the CDR3 is TGTGCCAGCAGTTCCTTACCATCAACAGGGGCACCTTACGAGCAGTACTTC. Its translation: CASSSLPSTGAPYEQYF.

CDR3 DNA: TGTGCCAGCAGCTACGCAGGACTAGCGGTCGGCACAGATACGCAGTATTTT. It specifies CASSYAGLAVGTDTQYF. The chain has TRBV4-2 and TRBJ2-3; 10 nucleotides align to TRBD2. CDR1 is LGHNA, CDR2 YNFKEQ, per germline. The CDR3 length is 17 residues. V shed 5 bases and J 1 base; nucleotides not matched to a gene: 9.

V gene TRBV19 combines with J gene TRBJ1-4; D remains ambiguous. Germline V gene data show CDR1 as LNHDA and CDR2 as SQIVND (reference sequence). This CDR3 has 13 residues. The V end was cut by 6 bases, the J end by 12 bases, with 17 bases between. This CDR3 is CASRPGWREELFF. The CDR3 DNA sequence: TGTGCCAGTAGGCCCGGGTGGAGGGAGGAACTGTTTTTT.

The chain uses TRBV19 and TRBJ1-5; perhaps TRBD1 as D (5 bases). V shed 3 bases and J shed 7 bases, with 10 bases lying between them. CDR1 is LNHDA and CDR2 is SQIVND in the germline V gene (reference sequence). The CDR3 has 13 residues. CDR3 sequence: CASSMEGTQPQHF. The DNA of the CDR3 is TGTGCCAGTAGTATGGAGGGGACCCAGCCCCAGCATTTT.

This clone was counted once. The J gene is TRBJ2-3, the V gene TRBV19; 8 bases fit TRBD2. V lost 6 bases to trimming and J lost 0 bases; unmatched junction nucleotides: 14. Germline lookup yields CDR1 LNHDA and CDR2 SQIVND (reference sequence). This CDR3 has 18 residues. DNA of the CDR3: TGTGCCAGTAGCCTGGGACTAGAGGGACTAAAGAGCACAGATACGCAGTATTTT. Residues: CASSLGLEGLKSTDTQYF.

J is TRBJ1-1 and V is TRBV5-5; weak D call: TRBD1 (5 bases). The CDR3 totals 15 residues. V was cut by 4 bases and J by 4 bases, with 17 bases left in between. Germline CDR1 is SGHKS and CDR2 is YYEKEE (reference sequence). The CDR3 protein is CASSDYGTGSTEAFF. The CDR3 coding sequence is TGTGCCAGCAGCGATTACGGGACGGGATCCACTGAAGCTTTCTTT.

The chain couples TRBV7-9 to TRBJ1-2; 8 positions match TRBD1. Germline trimming cut 4 bases from V and 8 bases from J; bases unmatched to any gene: 9. Looked up from germline, CDR1 is SEHNR and CDR2 is FQNEAQ (reference sequence). The CDR3 is 14 amino acids. Here the CDR3 reads CASSSRTGLKGYTF. CDR3 bases: TGTGCCAGCAGCTCGCGGACAGGGTTAAAGGGCTACACCTTC.

The rearrangement links TRBV13 to TRBJ2-7; the match to TRBD1 covers 7 bases. The junction had 4 bases not matched to a gene; V was cut back by 5 bases and J by 6 bases. The CDR3 length is 12 residues. Per germline, CDR1 PRHDT and CDR2 FYEKMQ (reference sequence). The CDR3: CASSLTGAEQYF. The CDR3 DNA follows: TGTGCCAGCAGCCTCACAGGGGCCGAGCAGTACTTC.

This clone has only one observation. V is TRBV19 and J is TRBJ1-5; D is unclear. The CDR3 extends over 12 amino acids. V dropped 7 bases and J dropped 4 bases, with 8 bases sitting between them. Germline V gene sequence: CDR1 LNHDA, CDR2 SQIVND (reference sequence). In DNA form, the CDR3 reads TGTGCCAGTACGGACGGGAATCAGCCCCAGCATTTT. It codes for CASTDGNQPQHF.

This clone was seen only a few times. The genes are TRBV29-1 and TRBJ1-2; TRBD1 matches at 10 bases. After removal of 5 bases from V and 5 bases from J, the junction contained 8 bases not matched to a gene. CDR3 length: 14 residues. The germline V gene has CDR1 SQVTM and CDR2 ANQGSEA. CDR3 amino acids: CSVTGDRGSYGYTF. DNA for the CDR3: TGCAGCGTTACGGGGGACAGGGGTTCTTATGGCTACACCTTC.

The gene calls are TRBV11-2 and TRBJ2-5; D is undetermined. Looked up from germline, CDR1 is SGHAT and CDR2 is FQNNGV. The CDR3 totals 14 residues. V gave up 1 base and J gave up 4 bases, with 10 bases separating them. The CDR3 region has the DNA TGTGCCAGCAGCTTAGGGGGAAGGCCAGAGACCCAGTACTTC. Translating it yields CASSLGGRPETQYF. Full variable domain (outside the CDR3, taken from reference TRBV11-2 and TRBJ2-5): EAGVAQSPRYKIIEKRQSVAFWCNPISGHATLYWYQQILGQGPKLLIQFQNNGVVDDSQLPKDRFSAERLKGVDSTLKIQPAKLEDSAVYLCASSLGGRPETQYFGPGTRLLVL.

The CDR3 here is CASSVVMGEGELFF. In nucleotides, the CDR3 is TGTGCCAGCAGCGTAGTGATGGGGGAAGGGGAGCTGTTTTTT. The J gene is TRBJ2-2, the V gene TRBV9; D may be TRBD1 or TRBD2 (5 bases each). The CDR3 is 14 amino acids. V lost 0 bases, J lost 8 bases, and 11 bases lay in between. Germline V gene sequence: CDR1 SGDLS, CDR2 YYNGEE.

This rearrangement joins TRBV6-1 to TRBJ2-3; 7 bases line up with TRBD2. V lost 2 bases and J lost 2; bases outside the gene matches: 4. The CDR3 loop spans 15 amino acids. Per the germline V gene, CDR1 is MNHNS and CDR2 is SASEGT. The CDR3 DNA follows: TGTGCCAGCAGTGAATTTGCGGGAGACACAGATACGCAGTATTTT. Translating gives CASSEFAGDTDTQYF.

V gene TRBV30 combines with J gene TRBJ2-7; no definite D call. CDR3 length equals 14 residues. CDR1 GTSNPN and CDR2 SVGIG come from the germline V gene (reference sequence). The V and J ends lost 2 bases and 7 bases respectively, with 18 bases between them. The CDR3 DNA reads TGTGCCTGGAGTCGCTCTGGTGTCATGAGTGAGCAGTACTTC. This gives the protein CAWSRSGVMSEQYF.

V and J are TRBV14 and TRBJ2-7; the D is unclear. The CDR3 is 14 residues long. V dropped 0 bases and J dropped 10 bases, with 16 bases sitting between them. The germline V gene has CDR1 SGHDN and CDR2 FVKESK. CDR3 in DNA: TGTGCCAGCAGCCAAGATTTGGTGACGGCAGATCAGTACTTC. Translating it yields CASSQDLVTADQYF.

The genes are TRBV11-2 and TRBJ1-1; the D is unclear. The CDR3 is made up of 13 amino acids. Trimming left V 3 bases short and J 1 base short, with 6 bases between. Germline V gives CDR1 SGHAT, CDR2 FQNNGV. The CDR3 protein is CASSFTPNTEAFF. The CDR3 nucleotides read TGTGCCAGCAGCTTTACGCCGAACACTGAAGCTTTCTTT.

V gene TRBV5-1 combines with J gene TRBJ2-2; D gene ambiguous. V was shortened by 1 base and J by 1 base, with 8 bases between the two germline ends. The CDR3 spans 15 residues. CDR1 is SGHRS and CDR2 is YFSETQ in the germline V gene. The CDR3 bases are TGCGCCAGCAGCTTGACGGATATGAACACCGGGGAGCTGTTTTTT. It specifies CASSLTDMNTGELFF.

The chain employs TRBV24-1 and TRBJ2-7, with TRBD2 identical over 10 bases. Germline V gives CDR1 KGHDR, CDR2 SFDVKD. The CDR3 extends over 17 amino acids. V trimming: 4 bases; J trimming: 1 base; junction bases outside the gene matches: 9. In DNA, the CDR3 is TGTGCCACCAGTGACCCCGGACTAGCGGAACCTTCCTACGAGCAGTACTTC. Translation gives CATSDPGLAEPSYEQYF.

The CDR3 protein is CASSSLTANYGYTF. DNA of the CDR3: TGTGCCAGTAGTTCCCTGACAGCTAACTATGGCTACACCTTC. The genes are TRBV19 and TRBJ1-2; weak D call: TRBD1 (5 bases). CDR1 and CDR2 (germline): LNHDA, SQIVND (reference sequence). The CDR3 is 14 residues long. Trimming left V 5 bases short and J 0 bases short, with 10 bases between. The full variable domain, completed using reference TRBV19 and TRBJ1-2, is DGGITQSPKYLFRKEGQNVTLSCEQNLNHDAMYWYRQDPGQGLRLIYYSQIVNDFQKGDIAEGYSVSREKKESFPLTVTSAQKNPTAFYLCASSSLTANYGYTFGSGTRLTVV.